The sequence of this TCR beta chain was determined in a study of cytomegalovirus exposure and HLA in healthy donors. Study as a whole: For the roughly 390 genotyped donors, roughly 81% fell within the Caucasian-associated ancestry cluster. Study-wide points: According to a later analysis, most TCR beta chains associated with CMV appeared HLA-restricted.

CDR3 length: 18 amino acids. V shed 5 bases, J shed 4 bases, and the junction held 20 bases outside the gene matches. The V gene's germline CDR1 is SGHTA and CDR2 FQGNSA. PCR amplification relied on 60 Vbeta primers (plus 13 Jbeta primers). Produced via immunoSEQ multiplex PCR; TCRdb's table is partial and in-frame only. The profile covers just under 95,000 clones, with approximately 85% appearing a single time and around 5.6% taken by the ten largest. In the case of this clone: Its antigen is not identified.

V is TRBV7-2 and J is TRBJ2-7; 7 nucleotides match TRBD1. Sequencing was done on a sample of PBMCs. The sequence came from a woman aged 18 to 35 in good health and CMV-seropositive. For the CDR3, the DNA is TGTGCCAGCAGCCCGGGACAGTATATGACCCTTATAGGATACGAGCAGTACTTC. Its translation: CASSPGQYMTLIGYEQYF.